The 30 T cell receptor beta chains below all came from one sample that was sequenced in a study of T cells in Graves' hyperthyroidism and ophthalmopathy (dated by TCRdb to between 2018 and 2020). Receptors were amplified or captured by multiplex PCR. The sequencing machine was an Illumina HiSeq 2000. TCR beta CDR3 regions were amplified from RNA transcripts. A first-round RT-PCR of the TCR CDR3 used the HTBI primer set with the Qiagen OneStep RT-PCR kit. TCRdb took the public reads, trimmed them with fastp at Q25, ran MiXCR for clone calling and kept in-frame beta chains. Merged by CDR3 protein, the rows form single entries marked with the most common genes and DNA. The sample table holds about 520,000 distinct CDR3 sequences, of which roughly 20% were seen once. Of the sample, about a quarter falls within the top ten clones. Sequenced input: blood. Receptor source: a man younger than 30 with Graves' hyperthyroidism.

J is TRBJ1-2 and V is TRBV6-1; D is perhaps TRBD1 (5 bases). This CDR3 region has 9 residues. With 10 bases removed from V and 11 bases from J, the gap between germline ends came to 11 bases. Germline assignment: CDR1 MNHNS and CDR2 SASEGT. The CDR3 loop reads CATGVRYTF. The CDR3 nucleotides are TGTGCCACGGGGGTGCGGTACACCTTC.

The chain is built from TRBV10-3 and TRBJ2-5, with a tentative D call TRBD2 (5 bases). Per germline, CDR1 ENHRY and CDR2 SYGVKD. Trimming took off 4 bases at V and 5 bases at J, with 17 bases between the two ends. CDR3 length: 15 amino acids. The CDR3, as DNA: TGTGCCATCAGTGCCCTCAACCCGGGATGGGAGACCCAGTACTTC. Its translation is CAISALNPGWETQYF.

This clonotype was counted between two and nine times. The chain combines TRBV6-5 with TRBJ1-6; D unclear. The V end lost 6 bases, the J end lost 7 bases, and 16 bases lay between the germline ends. The CDR3 has 15 amino acids. The V gene's germline CDR1 is MNHEY and CDR2 SVGAGI. CDR3 sequence reads: CASSLPRLRNSPLHF. The CDR3 bases are TGTGCCAGCAGCTTACCCAGGCTTCGGAATTCACCCCTCCACTTT.

The gene calls are TRBV20-1 and TRBJ2-2; D not certain. The germline V and J ends were trimmed by 3 bases and 7 bases, with 12 bases remaining between them. Germline loops: CDR1 DFQATT, CDR2 SNEGSKA (reference sequence). The length of the CDR3 is 13 residues. CDR3 DNA: TGCAGTGCTAGCTCGGAATACGTCGGGGAGCTGTTTTTT. Protein sequence: CSASSEYVGELFF.

This clonotype was recorded many times. The chain has TRBV24-1 and TRBJ2-2; 9 nucleotides agree with TRBD2. J was trimmed by 1 base and V by 0 bases; bases with no gene match: 2. CDR3 length: 17 residues. Germline V gene sequence: CDR1 KGHDR, CDR2 SFDVKD. This chain's CDR3 is CATSDLQLAGNTGELFF. CDR3 DNA: TGTGCCACCAGTGATTTGCAACTAGCGGGGAACACCGGGGAGCTGTTTTTT.

This clonotype was observed at least ten times. Mismatch with germline at one junction end may stem from a read error. The V call is TRBV11-3, the J call TRBJ2-5; TRBD1 agrees at 8 bases. CDR1 is SGHNT and CDR2 is YENEEA in the germline V gene. This CDR3 has 17 amino acids. CDR3 in DNA: TGTGCCGGCAGCTTGCGGGACTCGGACAGGGTAGCAGAGACCCAGTACTTC. Translating it yields CAGSLRDSDRVAETQYF. Filled out from reference TRBV11-3 and TRBJ2-5, the complete variable domain reads EAGVVQSPRYKIIEKKQPVAFWCNPISGHNTLYWYLQNLGQGPELLIRYENEEAVDDSQLPKDRFSAERLKGVDSTLKIQPAELGDSAVYLCAGSLRDSDRVAETQYFGPGTRLLVL.

Ten or more counts support this clonotype. The chain carries TRBV6-2 or TRBV6-3 and TRBJ1-1; D may be TRBD1 (6 bases). The CDR3 sequence is 15 residues long. V was clipped by 5 bases and J by 1 base, with 14 bases between them. Germline assignment: CDR1 MNHEY and CDR2 SVGEGT. Written as DNA, the CDR3 is TGTGCCAGCAGTAGACCGCTACAGGGGAACACTGAAGCTTTCTTT. Translation: CASSRPLQGNTEAFF.

This clonotype was picked up many times. This chain uses TRBV19 with TRBJ1-1; 8 bases match TRBD1. Germline V gene sequence: CDR1 LNHDA, CDR2 SQIVND (reference sequence). V was clipped by 3 bases and J by 1 base; unmatched bases: 1. CDR3 length: 14 residues. In nucleotides, the CDR3 is TGTGCCAGTAGTATCGGACAGGGGAACACTGAAGCTTTCTTT. The encoded protein is CASSIGQGNTEAFF.

This clonotype was seen many times. This sequence joins TRBV9 and TRBJ2-7; the D is unclear. The length of the CDR3 is 14 residues. Trimming stripped 1 base from V and 3 bases from J, with 11 bases between. Per germline, CDR1 SGDLS and CDR2 YYNGEE. Written as DNA, the CDR3 is TGTGCCAGCAGCGTATCGGGCGCGGACTACGAGCAGTACTTC. As protein: CASSVSGADYEQYF.

This clonotype was seen at least ten times. The chain joins TRBV20-1 to TRBJ2-2; D not resolved. Trimming removed 3 bases at V and 1 base at J, with 6 bases between. Germline V gives CDR1 DFQATT, CDR2 SNEGSKA (reference sequence). The CDR3 has 13 residues. The CDR3 loop is CSASWGNTGELFF. Written as DNA, the CDR3 is TGCAGTGCTAGTTGGGGGAACACCGGGGAGCTGTTTTTT.

This rearrangement joins TRBV12-3 or TRBV12-4 to TRBJ1-1; D gene unclear. CDR3 size: 14 residues. The germline V and J ends were trimmed by 5 bases and 6 bases, with 16 bases remaining between them. CDR3 DNA: TGTGCCAGCAGTCATCTAACAAGCTTGGCTGAAGCTTTCTTT. This gives the protein CASSHLTSLAEAFF.

In its sample, this clonotype was seen many times. V usage is TRBV11-1 and J usage is TRBJ2-2; D is perhaps TRBD1 (5 bases). This CDR3 is 13 amino acids long. CDR1 and CDR2 (germline): SGHAT, FQDESV (reference sequence). Trimming pared 4 bases from V and 5 bases from J, leaving 8 bases between. CDR3 sequence reads: CASSSDRTGELFF. As DNA, the CDR3 is TGTGCCAGCAGCTCAGACAGAACCGGGGAGCTGTTTTTT.

This clonotype was seen a handful of times. The junction departs from the called germline gene at one end, perhaps through a read error. The V gene is TRBV28, the J gene TRBJ2-4; tentatively, D is TRBD2 (5 bases). The CDR3 extends over 13 amino acids. Germline CDR1 and CDR2: MDHEN and SYDVKM. Here the CDR3 DNA reads TGTGCCAGCAGCTTACGGGATCCTGCCATTAAGTACTTC. Its protein is CASSLRDPAIKYF.

This clonotype was observed a few times. J is TRBJ1-2 and V is TRBV6-5, with a possible D match to TRBD1 (5 bases). This CDR3 comprises 15 residues. Looked up from germline, CDR1 is MNHEY and CDR2 is SVGAGI. Trimming removed 0 bases at V and 6 bases at J, with 14 bases between. For the CDR3, the DNA is TGTGCCAGCAGTTACTCGGGGCAGGGCCTGAATGGCTACACCTTC. It encodes CASSYSGQGLNGYTF.

On this clonotype itself: A read error may explain this, as a much larger clone is one base away. The rearrangement links TRBV5-1 to TRBJ1-6; possibly TRBD1 for D (6 bases). The CDR3 loop spans 15 amino acids. From germline, CDR1 is SGHRS and CDR2 YFSETQ. Here the CDR3 reads CASGLVQGFGSPLHF. CDR3 DNA sequence: TGCGCCAGCGGCTTGGTGCAGGGGTTCGGTTCACCCCTCCACTTT.

As concerns this clonotype: A much larger clone lies a single base off, so this may be a read error. The chain joins TRBV5-1 to TRBJ2-7; 9 positions agree with TRBD1. Trimming at V came to 7 bases and at J to 2 bases, leaving 10 bases not matched to a gene. From germline, CDR1 is SGHRS and CDR2 YFSETQ. The length of the CDR3 is 15 residues. CDR3 residues: CASCWRQGGAYEQYF. CDR3 nucleotide sequence: TGCGCCAGCTGCTGGCGACAGGGGGGAGCCTACGAGCAGTACTTC.

This chain joins TRBV28 and TRBJ1-2, with 8 bases identical to TRBD1. This CDR3 region has 14 residues. J was trimmed by 7 bases and V by 1 base; bases with no gene match: 5. The germline V gene has CDR1 MDHEN and CDR2 SYDVKM. In DNA, the CDR3 is TGTGCCAGCAGTTTATTTAAGACAGGGGTTGGCTACACCTTC. Its translation is CASSLFKTGVGYTF.

The chain recombines TRBV20-1 with TRBJ1-2; possibly TRBD1 for D (5 bases). Trimming cost V 5 bases and J 7 bases, with 14 bases left between them. Germline V lookup: CDR1 DFQATT, CDR2 SNEGSKA (reference sequence). The CDR3 is made up of 12 amino acids. CDR3 amino acids: CSAGGGRSGYTF. CDR3 nucleotides: TGCAGTGCTGGTGGGGGTAGGAGTGGCTACACCTTC.

This clonotype has ten or more counts. V gene TRBV6-1 combines with J gene TRBJ2-4; TRBD2 agrees at 10 bases. Trimming removed 6 bases from V and 4 bases from J; junction bases left unmatched: 9. This CDR3 region has 16 residues. Germline-derived CDR1 and CDR2 are MNHNS and SASEGT. CDR3 coding DNA: TGTGCCAGCAGCGCTAGCGGGGGAAAAAATAAAAACATTCAGTACTTC. Residues: CASSASGGKNKNIQYF.

There are many counts of this clonotype. Here the CDR3 DNA reads TGTGCCATCAGTGAGTCGAACGGGGGCGGCGAGACCCAGTACTTC. This sequence encodes CAISESNGGGETQYF. The J gene is TRBJ2-5, the V gene TRBV10-3, with D tentatively TRBD1 or TRBD2 (6 bases each). The V end was cut by 0 bases, the J end by 5 bases, with 13 bases between. Looked up from germline, CDR1 is ENHRY and CDR2 is SYGVKD. The CDR3 totals 15 residues.

In its sample, this clonotype was seen many times. The chain carries TRBV12-3 or TRBV12-4 and TRBJ2-5; 10 nucleotides agree with TRBD2. V shed 4 bases and J 4 bases; nucleotides not matched to a gene: 9. This CDR3 is 16 amino acids long. The CDR3 DNA reads TGTGCCAGCAGTTCATTAGCGGGGGGAAGTGGAGAGACCCAGTACTTC. Encoded protein: CASSSLAGGSGETQYF.

At least ten counts were recorded for this clonotype. The chain recombines TRBV5-1 with TRBJ1-2; 8 nucleotides match TRBD1. Per the germline V gene, CDR1 is SGHRS and CDR2 is YFSETQ. Unmatched junction bases numbered 12, after V lost 4 bases and J lost 4 bases. This CDR3 region has 16 residues. The CDR3: CASSGGLGQEVYGYTF. The CDR3, as DNA: TGCGCCAGCAGCGGAGGACTGGGACAGGAAGTCTATGGCTACACCTTC.

This clonotype was counted ten times or more. A read error may account for a junction end that differs from germline. V is TRBV12-3 or TRBV12-4 and J is TRBJ2-5; D unclear. The CDR3 covers 13 residues. Here the CDR3 DNA reads TGTGCCAGCAGGTTAGGCTCCAGGGAGACCCAGTACTTC. It specifies CASRLGSRETQYF.

There are many counts of this clonotype. The V and J genes are TRBV6-5 and TRBJ1-2; D gene unclear. CDR3 size: 14 residues. V shed 7 bases and J shed 8 bases, with 20 bases lying between them. The germline V gene encodes CDR1 MNHEY and CDR2 SVGAGI. Here the CDR3 DNA reads TGTGCCAGCAAAGGGCAGAACACACTTATGGGCTACACCTTC. Amino acids: CASKGQNTLMGYTF.

This clonotype appeared many times. The rearrangement uses TRBV6-5 and TRBJ1-5; D not certain. The CDR3 is 14 residues long. Germline assignment: CDR1 MNHEY and CDR2 SVGAGI. Trimming took off 3 bases at V and 2 bases at J, with 8 bases between the two ends. This chain's CDR3 is CASSYGPGNQPQHF. In DNA, the CDR3 is TGTGCCAGCAGTTATGGGCCGGGCAATCAGCCCCAGCATTTT.

There are many counts of this clonotype. The CDR3 coding sequence is TGCGCCAGCAGCTTGGACCGATTGAACACCGGGGAGCTGTTTTTT. Its translation is CASSLDRLNTGELFF. The chain recombines TRBV5-1 with TRBJ2-2, with D unclear. Germline CDR1 is SGHRS and CDR2 is YFSETQ. The CDR3 has 15 residues. V was trimmed by 0 bases and J by 1 base, leaving 7 bases between them.

The rearrangement links TRBV4-1 to TRBJ2-2, with D possibly TRBD1 on 6 matching bases. The CDR3 is 16 amino acids. V was cut by 4 bases and J by 0 bases, with 12 bases left in between. Germline CDR1 is MGHRA and CDR2 is YSYEKL. The DNA for the CDR3 is TGCGCCAGCAGCCCTTCGGACAGATCGAACACCGGGGAGCTGTTTTTT. This sequence encodes CASSPSDRSNTGELFF.

This clonotype was counted at least ten times. J is TRBJ2-7 and V is TRBV15, with D perhaps matching TRBD2 (6 bases). The CDR3 totals 15 residues. CDR1 is LNHNV and CDR2 is YYDKDF in the germline V gene (reference sequence). Trimming cost V 3 bases and J 2 bases, with 14 bases left between them. The CDR3 nucleotides read TGTGCCACCAGCAGGGCACAATCGGGGGCCTACGAGCAGTACTTC. This gives the protein CATSRAQSGAYEQYF.

By share, this clonotype counts as medium-sized. The rearrangement uses TRBV28 and TRBJ1-5, with D unclear. Trimming cost V 4 bases and J 8 bases, with 18 bases left between them. The CDR3 is made up of 15 amino acids. From germline, CDR1 is MDHEN and CDR2 SYDVKM. CDR3 residues: CASSSMRTDKKPQHF. The DNA for the CDR3 is TGTGCCAGCAGTTCCATGAGGACCGATAAGAAGCCCCAGCATTTT.

This clonotype was seen ten or more times. This sequence joins TRBV12-3 or TRBV12-4 and TRBJ2-5; 11 bases fit TRBD2. V shed 7 bases, J shed 4 bases, and the junction held 8 bases outside the gene matches. CDR3 size: 15 residues. The CDR3 reads CASKLRLAGPETQYF. In DNA form, the CDR3 reads TGTGCCAGCAAATTAAGACTAGCGGGGCCAGAGACCCAGTACTTC.